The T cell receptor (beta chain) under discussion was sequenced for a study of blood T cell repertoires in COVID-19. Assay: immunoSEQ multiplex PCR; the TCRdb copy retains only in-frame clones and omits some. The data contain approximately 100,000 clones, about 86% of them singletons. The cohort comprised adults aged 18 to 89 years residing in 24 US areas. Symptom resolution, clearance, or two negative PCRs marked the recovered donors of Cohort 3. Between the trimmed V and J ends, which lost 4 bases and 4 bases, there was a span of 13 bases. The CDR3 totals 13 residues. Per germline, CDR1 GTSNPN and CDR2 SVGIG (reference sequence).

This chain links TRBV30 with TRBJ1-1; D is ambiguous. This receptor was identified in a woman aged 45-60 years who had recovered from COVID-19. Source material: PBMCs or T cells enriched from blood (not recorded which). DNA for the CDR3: TGTGCCTGGATCCGAGAGGAGTTCACTGAAGCTTTCTTT. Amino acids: CAWIREEFTEAFF.